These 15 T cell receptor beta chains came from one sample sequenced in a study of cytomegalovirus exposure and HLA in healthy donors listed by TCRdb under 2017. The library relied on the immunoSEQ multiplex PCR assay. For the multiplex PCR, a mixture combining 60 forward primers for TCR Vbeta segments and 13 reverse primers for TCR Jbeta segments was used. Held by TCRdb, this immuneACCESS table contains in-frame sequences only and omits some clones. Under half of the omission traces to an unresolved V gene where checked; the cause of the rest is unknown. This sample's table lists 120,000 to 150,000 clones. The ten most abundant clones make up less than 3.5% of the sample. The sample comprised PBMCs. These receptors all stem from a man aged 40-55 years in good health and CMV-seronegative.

The CDR3 reads CASSFRQGPLMNTEAFF. CDR3 DNA sequence: TGCGCCAGCAGCTTCAGACAGGGTCCATTGATGAACACTGAAGCTTTCTTT. The chain joins TRBV5-1 to TRBJ1-1; TRBD1 matches at 7 bases. The J segment lost 0 bases and the V segment lost 2 bases, leaving 10 bases of the junction unmatched. The germline gives CDR1 SGHRS, CDR2 YFSETQ. This CDR3 spans 17 amino acids.

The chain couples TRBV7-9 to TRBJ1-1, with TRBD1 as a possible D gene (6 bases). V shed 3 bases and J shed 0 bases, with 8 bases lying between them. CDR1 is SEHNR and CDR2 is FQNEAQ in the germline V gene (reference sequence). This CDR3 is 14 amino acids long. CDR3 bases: TGTGCCAGCAGCTTTACAGGGATGAACACTGAAGCTTTCTTT. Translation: CASSFTGMNTEAFF.

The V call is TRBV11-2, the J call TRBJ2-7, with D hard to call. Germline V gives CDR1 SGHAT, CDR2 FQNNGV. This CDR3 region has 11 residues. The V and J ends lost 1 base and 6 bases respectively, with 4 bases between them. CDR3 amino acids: CASSLGSEQYF. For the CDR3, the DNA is TGTGCCAGCAGCTTAGGTAGCGAGCAGTACTTC.

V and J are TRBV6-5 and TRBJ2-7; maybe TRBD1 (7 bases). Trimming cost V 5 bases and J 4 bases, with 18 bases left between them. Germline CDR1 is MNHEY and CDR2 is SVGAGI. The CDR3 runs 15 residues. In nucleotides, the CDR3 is TGTGCCAGCAGTCAATACCCAGGGGGGCTATACGAGCAGTACTTC. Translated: CASSQYPGGLYEQYF.

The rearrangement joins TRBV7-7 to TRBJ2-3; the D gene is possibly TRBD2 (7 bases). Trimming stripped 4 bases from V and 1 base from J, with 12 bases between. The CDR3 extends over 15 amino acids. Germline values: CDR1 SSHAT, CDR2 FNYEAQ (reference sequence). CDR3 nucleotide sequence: TGTGCCAGCAGCTCCGGCGGGGGCCGCACAGATACGCAGTATTTT. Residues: CASSSGGGRTDTQYF. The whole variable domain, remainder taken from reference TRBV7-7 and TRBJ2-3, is GAGVSQSPRYKVTKRGQDVTLRCDPISSHATLYWYQQALGQGPEFLTYFNYEAQPDKSGLPSDRFSAERPEGSISTLTIQRTEQRDSAMYRCASSSGGGRTDTQYFGPGTRLTVL.

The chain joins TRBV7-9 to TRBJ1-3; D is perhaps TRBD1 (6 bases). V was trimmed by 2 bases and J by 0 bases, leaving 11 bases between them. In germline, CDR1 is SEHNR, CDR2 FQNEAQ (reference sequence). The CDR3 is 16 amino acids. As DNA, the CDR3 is TGTGCCAGCAGCTTATACAAGGGGGACTCTGGAAACACCATATATTTT. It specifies CASSLYKGDSGNTIYF.

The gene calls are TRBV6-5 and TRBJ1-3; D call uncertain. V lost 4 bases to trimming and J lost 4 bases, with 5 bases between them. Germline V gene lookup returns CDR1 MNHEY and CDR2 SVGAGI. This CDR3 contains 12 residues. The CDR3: CASSSPGNTIYF. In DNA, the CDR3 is TGTGCCAGCAGTTCTCCCGGAAACACCATATATTTT.

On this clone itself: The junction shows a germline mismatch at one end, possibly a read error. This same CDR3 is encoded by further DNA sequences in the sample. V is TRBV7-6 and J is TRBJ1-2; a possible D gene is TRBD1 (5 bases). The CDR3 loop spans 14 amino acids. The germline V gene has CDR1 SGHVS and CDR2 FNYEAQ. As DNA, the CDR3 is TGCGCCAGCAGCTTAGACGGGGGAGGTGGTGGCTACACCTTC. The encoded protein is CASSLDGGGGGYTF.

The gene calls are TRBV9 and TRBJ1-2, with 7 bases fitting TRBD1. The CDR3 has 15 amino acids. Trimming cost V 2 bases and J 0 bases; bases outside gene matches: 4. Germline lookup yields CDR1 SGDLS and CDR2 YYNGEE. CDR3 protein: CASSVAGGTNYGYTF. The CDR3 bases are TGTGCCAGCAGCGTTGCAGGGGGGACTAACTATGGCTACACCTTC.

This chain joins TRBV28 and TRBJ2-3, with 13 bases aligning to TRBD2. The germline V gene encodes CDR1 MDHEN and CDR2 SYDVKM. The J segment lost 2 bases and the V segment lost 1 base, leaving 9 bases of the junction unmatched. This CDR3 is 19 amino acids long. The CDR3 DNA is TGTGCCAGCAGTTTATATTATCGGACTAGCGGGGGATACACAGATACGCAGTATTTT. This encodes CASSLYYRTSGGYTDTQYF.

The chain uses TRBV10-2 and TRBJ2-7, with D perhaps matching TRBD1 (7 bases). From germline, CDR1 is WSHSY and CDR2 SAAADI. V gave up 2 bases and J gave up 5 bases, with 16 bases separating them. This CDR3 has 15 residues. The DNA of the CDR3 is TGCGCCAGCAGTGAGCAGGCAGGGGGGTACAACGAGCAGTACTTC. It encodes CASSEQAGGYNEQYF.

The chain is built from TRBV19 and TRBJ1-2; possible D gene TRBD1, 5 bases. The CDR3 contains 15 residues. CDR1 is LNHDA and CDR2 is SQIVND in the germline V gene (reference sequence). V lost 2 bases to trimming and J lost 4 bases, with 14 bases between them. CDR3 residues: CASSILVGGTYGYTF. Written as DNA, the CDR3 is TGTGCCAGTAGTATACTGGTGGGGGGGACCTATGGCTACACCTTC.

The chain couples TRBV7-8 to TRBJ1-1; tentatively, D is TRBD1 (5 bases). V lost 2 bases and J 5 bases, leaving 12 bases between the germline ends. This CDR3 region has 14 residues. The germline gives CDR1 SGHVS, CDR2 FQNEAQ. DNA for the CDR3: TGTGCCAGCAGCTTAACAGGCCAAAGGACTGAAGCTTTCTTT. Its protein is CASSLTGQRTEAFF. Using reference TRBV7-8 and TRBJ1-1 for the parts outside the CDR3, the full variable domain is GAGVSQSPRYKVAKRGQDVALRCDPISGHVSLFWYQQALGQGPEFLTYFQNEAQLDKSGLPSDRFFAERPEGSVSTLKIQRTQQEDSAVYLCASSLTGQRTEAFFGQGTRLTVV.

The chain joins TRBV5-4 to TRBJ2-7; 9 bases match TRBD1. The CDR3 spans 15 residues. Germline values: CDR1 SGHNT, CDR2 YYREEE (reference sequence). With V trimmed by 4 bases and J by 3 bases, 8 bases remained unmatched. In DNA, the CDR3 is TGTGCCAGCAGCGTCGGACAGGGGACGTTCTACGAGCAGTACTTC. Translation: CASSVGQGTFYEQYF. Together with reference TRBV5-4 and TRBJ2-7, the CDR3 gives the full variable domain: ETGVTQSPTHLIKTRGQQVTLRCSSQSGHNTVSWYQQALGQGPQFIFQYYREEENGRGNFPPRFSGLQFPNYSSELNVNALELDDSALYLCASSVGQGTFYEQYFGPGTRLTVT.

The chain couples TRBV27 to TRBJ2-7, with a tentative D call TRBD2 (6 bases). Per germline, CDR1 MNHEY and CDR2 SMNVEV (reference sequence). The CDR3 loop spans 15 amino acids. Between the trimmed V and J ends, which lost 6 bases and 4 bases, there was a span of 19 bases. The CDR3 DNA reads TGTGCCAGCAGGGGGGTTACTTTCGGGGGTTACGAGCAGTACTTC. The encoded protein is CASRGVTFGGYEQYF.